A selection of T cell receptor beta chains follows, all from one sample in a study of blood T cell repertoires in COVID-19. Assay used: immunoSEQ multiplex PCR; TCRdb lists only in-frame clones, some missing. The sample records 100,000 to 120,000 clones, 75% to 90% being singletons. Sequencing was done on a sample of peripheral blood. These receptor sequences come from a woman aged 60-70 years with COVID-19, enrolled during active disease. CDR3s include the opening cysteine and the closing phenylalanine or tryptophan. The D gene is left open where the match is weak. Some rows mark clone size as missing; the rest say once, few, many or name a class of expanded clone.

j_gene: TRBJ1-1
len: 13
v_gene: TRBV25-1
abundance: few
d_gene: .
CDR3aa: CASSEFAQGEAFF
CDR3nt: TGTGCCAGCAGTGAATTCGCACAGGGCGAAGCTTTCTTT

j_gene: TRBJ1-2
len: 16
v_gene: TRBV6-5
abundance: .
d_gene: TRBD1
CDR3aa: CASSYGEQGAFYGYTF
CDR3nt: TGTGCCAGCAGTTATGGTGAACAGGGGGCCTTCTATGGCTACACCTTC

j_gene: TRBJ2-7
len: 14
v_gene: TRBV2
abundance: .
d_gene: .
CDR3aa: CASSEKTGGYEQYF
CDR3nt: TGTGCCAGCAGTGAAAAGACAGGCGGGTACGAGCAGTACTTC

j_gene: TRBJ2-6
len: 18
v_gene: TRBV4-1
abundance: .
d_gene: .
CDR3aa: CASSQGQQEFTGANVLTF
CDR3nt: TGCGCCAGCAGCCAAGGGCAACAGGAGTTTACTGGGGCCAACGTCCTGACTTTC

j_gene: TRBJ2-1
len: 13
v_gene: TRBV5-1
abundance: once
d_gene: .
CDR3aa: CASSLSNSNEQFF
CDR3nt: TGCGCCAGCAGCTTGTCCAACAGTAATGAGCAGTTCTTC

j_gene: TRBJ2-3
len: 12
v_gene: TRBV12-3/TRBV12-4
abundance: .
d_gene: .
CDR3aa: CASSFYPDTQYF
CDR3nt: TGTGCCAGCAGTTTCTATCCAGATACGCAGTATTTT

j_gene: TRBJ1-6
len: 15
v_gene: TRBV9
abundance: .
d_gene: .
CDR3aa: CASSARDNSHSPLHF
CDR3nt: TGTGCCAGCAGCGCACGGGACAACTCTCATTCACCCCTCCACTTT

j_gene: TRBJ2-1
len: 16
v_gene: TRBV9
abundance: .
d_gene: TRBD2
CDR3aa: CASSVGSGGSYNEQFF
CDR3nt: TGTGCCAGCAGCGTAGGAAGCGGGGGCTCCTACAATGAGCAGTTCTTC

j_gene: TRBJ1-2
len: 14
v_gene: TRBV2
abundance: once
d_gene: TRBD1
CDR3aa: CASRGTGGSYGYTF
CDR3nt: TGTGCCAGCAGAGGGACAGGGGGTAGCTATGGCTACACCTTC

j_gene: TRBJ2-1
len: 15
v_gene: TRBV7-6
abundance: .
d_gene: .
CDR3aa: CASSQVSGVYNEQFF
CDR3nt: TGTGCCAGCAGCCAGGTGTCAGGTGTTTACAATGAGCAGTTCTTC

j_gene: TRBJ2-1
len: 14
v_gene: TRBV10-1
abundance: .
d_gene: .
CDR3aa: CASSQGSSYNEQFF
CDR3nt: TGCGCCAGCAGTCAGGGTAGCTCCTACAATGAGCAGTTCTTC

j_gene: TRBJ2-3
len: 18
v_gene: TRBV4-2
abundance: .
d_gene: .
CDR3aa: CASSQQDSGDDSTDTQYF
CDR3nt: TGTGCCAGCAGCCAACAAGACTCTGGAGACGACAGCACAGATACGCAGTATTTT

j_gene: TRBJ2-2
len: 15
v_gene: TRBV9
abundance: .
d_gene: TRBD2
CDR3aa: CASSGGGSGGGELFF
CDR3nt: TGTGCCAGCAGCGGAGGAGGTAGCGGGGGCGGGGAGCTGTTTTTT

j_gene: TRBJ2-7
len: 13
v_gene: TRBV1
abundance: .
d_gene: .
CDR3aa: CTSSVGRLYEQYF
CDR3nt: TGCACCAGCAGCGTCGGGAGGCTGTACGAGCAGTACTTC

j_gene: TRBJ1-2
len: 14
v_gene: TRBV7-9
abundance: .
d_gene: .
CDR3aa: CASSLVVQVGGYTF
CDR3nt: TGTGCCAGCAGCTTAGTAGTACAGGTCGGAGGCTACACCTTC

j_gene: TRBJ2-5
len: 16
v_gene: TRBV6-6
abundance: .
d_gene: .
CDR3aa: CASSYHRAKNQETQYF
CDR3nt: TGTGCCAGCAGTTACCACAGGGCTAAGAATCAAGAGACCCAGTACTTC

j_gene: TRBJ2-5
len: 13
v_gene: TRBV6-5
abundance: .
d_gene: .
CDR3aa: CASSYSVGETQYF
CDR3nt: TGTGCCAGCAGTTACTCGGTCGGAGAGACCCAGTACTTC

j_gene: TRBJ2-2
len: 20
v_gene: TRBV5-3
abundance: .
d_gene: TRBD2
CDR3aa: CARSSWRLAGRPPNTGELFF
CDR3nt: TGTGCCAGAAGCTCCTGGAGGCTAGCGGGGCGCCCCCCGAACACCGGGGAGCTGTTTTTT

j_gene: TRBJ2-3
len: 15
v_gene: TRBV9
abundance: .
d_gene: TRBD2
CDR3aa: CASSLIAGSTDTQYF
CDR3nt: TGTGCCAGCAGCTTGATAGCGGGGAGCACAGATACGCAGTATTTT

j_gene: TRBJ2-3
len: 15
v_gene: TRBV7-2
abundance: .
d_gene: .
CDR3aa: CASSLASPGTDTQYF
CDR3nt: TGTGCCAGCAGCTTAGCGTCTCCGGGGACAGATACGCAGTATTTT

j_gene: TRBJ1-1
len: 14
v_gene: TRBV5-6
abundance: .
d_gene: .
CDR3aa: CASSLAGVLGGAFF
CDR3nt: TGTGCCAGCAGCTTAGCGGGGGTCTTGGGTGGAGCTTTCTTT

j_gene: TRBJ2-7
len: 12
v_gene: TRBV29-1
abundance: .
d_gene: TRBD1
CDR3aa: CSVINRGYEQYF
CDR3nt: TGCAGCGTGATAAACAGGGGCTACGAGCAGTACTTC

j_gene: TRBJ1-1
len: 17
v_gene: TRBV19
abundance: .
d_gene: .
CDR3aa: CASSIRFPRSLNTEAFF
CDR3nt: TGTGCCAGTAGTATCCGCTTTCCGCGGAGCCTGAACACTGAAGCTTTCTTT

j_gene: TRBJ1-2
len: 16
v_gene: TRBV5-1
abundance: once
d_gene: TRBD1
CDR3aa: CASSGELSGGESSYTF
CDR3nt: TGCGCCAGCAGCGGAGAGCTTTCAGGGGGAGAATCATCCTACACCTTC

j_gene: TRBJ1-2
len: 12
v_gene: TRBV2
abundance: .
d_gene: .
CDR3aa: CATQETNYGYTF
CDR3nt: TGTGCCACACAGGAGACTAACTATGGCTACACCTTC

j_gene: TRBJ2-5
len: 13
v_gene: TRBV5-8
abundance: .
d_gene: .
CDR3aa: CASAIAGKETQYF
CDR3nt: TGTGCCAGCGCCATAGCCGGTAAAGAGACCCAGTACTTC

j_gene: TRBJ1-4
len: 13
v_gene: TRBV10-3
abundance: .
d_gene: .
CDR3aa: CAISAWEGEKLFF
CDR3nt: TGTGCCATCAGTGCCTGGGAGGGTGAAAAACTGTTTTTT

j_gene: TRBJ2-1
len: 15
v_gene: TRBV6-1
abundance: once
d_gene: .
CDR3aa: CASSETGSHYNEQFF
CDR3nt: TGTGCCAGCAGTGAAACAGGGAGCCATTACAATGAGCAGTTCTTC

j_gene: TRBJ1-6
len: 18
v_gene: TRBV30
abundance: .
d_gene: TRBD1
CDR3aa: CAWTNPGQGVYNNSPLHF
CDR3nt: TGTGCCTGGACTAACCCCGGACAGGGGGTCTACAATAATTCACCCCTCCACTTT

j_gene: TRBJ2-3
len: 13
v_gene: TRBV19
abundance: .
d_gene: TRBD1
CDR3aa: CASATGSQDTQYF
CDR3nt: TGTGCCAGTGCGACAGGGAGTCAAGATACGCAGTATTTT

j_gene: TRBJ1-3
len: 16
v_gene: TRBV5-1
abundance: .
d_gene: TRBD1
CDR3aa: CASSLTGGPSGNTIYF
CDR3nt: TGCGCCAGCAGCTTGACAGGGGGGCCCTCTGGAAACACCATATATTTT

j_gene: TRBJ1-2
len: 17
v_gene: TRBV19
abundance: .
d_gene: .
CDR3aa: CASSVHSQTVSQYGYTF
CDR3nt: TGTGCCAGTAGTGTGCATTCCCAGACAGTGAGTCAGTATGGCTACACCTTC

j_gene: TRBJ1-2
len: 14
v_gene: TRBV7-3
abundance: .
d_gene: TRBD1
CDR3aa: CASSSTGGASGYTF
CDR3nt: TGTGCCAGCAGCTCGACAGGGGGCGCTTCTGGCTACACCTTC

j_gene: TRBJ1-1
len: 15
v_gene: TRBV3-1/TRBV3-2
abundance: .
d_gene: .
CDR3aa: CASSSGGHSNTEAFF
CDR3nt: TGTGCCAGCAGCTCTGGCGGGCATTCGAACACTGAAGCTTTCTTT

j_gene: TRBJ2-3
len: 14
v_gene: TRBV5-1
abundance: .
d_gene: TRBD2
CDR3aa: CASVGGDITDTQYF
CDR3nt: TGCGCCAGCGTCGGGGGGGACATCACAGATACGCAGTATTTT

j_gene: TRBJ1-2
len: 13
v_gene: TRBV6-5
abundance: few
d_gene: TRBD1
CDR3aa: CASSRGQSAGYTF
CDR3nt: TGTGCCAGCAGCCGGGGACAGTCAGCTGGCTACACCTTC

j_gene: TRBJ1-1
len: 13
v_gene: TRBV6-1
abundance: once
d_gene: TRBD1
CDR3aa: CASSEQGDTEAFF
CDR3nt: TGTGCCAGCAGTGAACAGGGGGACACTGAAGCTTTCTTT

j_gene: TRBJ2-3
len: 16
v_gene: TRBV5-1
abundance: .
d_gene: .
CDR3aa: CASSLASGARTDTQYF
CDR3nt: TGCGCCAGCAGCTTGGCGTCAGGGGCCCGCACAGATACGCAGTATTTT

j_gene: TRBJ1-3
len: 16
v_gene: TRBV5-4
abundance: .
d_gene: .
CDR3aa: CASRKHDSISGNTIYF
CDR3nt: TGTGCCAGCAGGAAACATGACAGCATCTCTGGAAACACCATATATTTT

j_gene: TRBJ2-7
len: 17
v_gene: TRBV9
abundance: once
d_gene: TRBD1
CDR3aa: CASSVEVGGRGSYEQYF
CDR3nt: TGTGCCAGCAGCGTAGAAGTTGGGGGCAGGGGGTCCTACGAGCAGTACTTC

j_gene: TRBJ1-5
len: 16
v_gene: TRBV6-6
abundance: .
d_gene: .
CDR3aa: CASSYSAASGNQPQHF
CDR3nt: TGTGCCAGCAGTTACTCTGCGGCCTCCGGGAATCAGCCCCAGCATTTT

j_gene: TRBJ1-1
len: 14
v_gene: TRBV4-3
abundance: few
d_gene: .
CDR3aa: CASSQETGNTEAFF
CDR3nt: TGCGCCAGCAGCCAAGAGACAGGGAACACTGAAGCTTTCTTT

j_gene: TRBJ2-3
len: 17
v_gene: TRBV4-3
abundance: .
d_gene: .
CDR3aa: CASSQALRVRGADTQYF
CDR3nt: TGCGCCAGCAGCCAAGCCCTTCGGGTGCGGGGAGCAGATACGCAGTATTTT

j_gene: TRBJ2-7
len: 17
v_gene: TRBV7-2
abundance: .
d_gene: .
CDR3aa: CASSLDSGSVSSYEQYF
CDR3nt: TGTGCCAGCAGCTTAGATTCTGGCAGTGTAAGCTCCTACGAGCAGTACTTC

j_gene: TRBJ2-3
len: 18
v_gene: TRBV12-5
abundance: .
d_gene: TRBD1
CDR3aa: CASGLWPQGDGGTDTQYF
CDR3nt: TGTGCTAGTGGTTTGTGGCCTCAGGGGGACGGTGGCACAGATACGCAGTATTTT

j_gene: TRBJ2-1
len: 13
v_gene: TRBV9
abundance: once
d_gene: TRBD2
CDR3aa: CASRPPGGGEQFF
CDR3nt: TGTGCCAGCCGCCCCCCCGGGGGGGGTGAGCAGTTCTTC

j_gene: TRBJ2-5
len: 16
v_gene: TRBV4-1
abundance: .
d_gene: .
CDR3aa: CASSQVWQGGEETQYF
CDR3nt: TGCGCCAGCAGCCAAGTATGGCAGGGGGGCGAAGAGACCCAGTACTTC

j_gene: TRBJ1-3
len: 15
v_gene: TRBV7-6
abundance: once
d_gene: .
CDR3aa: CASSLSRASGNTIYF
CDR3nt: TGTGCCAGCAGCTTATCCAGGGCTTCTGGAAACACCATATATTTT

j_gene: TRBJ1-2
len: 15
v_gene: TRBV15
abundance: .
d_gene: TRBD1
CDR3aa: CATSPTGALYYGYTF
CDR3nt: TGTGCCACCAGCCCCACAGGGGCTTTGTACTATGGCTACACCTTC

j_gene: TRBJ1-6
len: 14
v_gene: TRBV19
abundance: .
d_gene: .
CDR3aa: CASSIRGDNSPLHF
CDR3nt: TGTGCCAGTAGTATCCGGGGAGACAATTCACCCCTCCACTTT

j_gene: TRBJ1-6
len: 14
v_gene: TRBV19
abundance: .
d_gene: TRBD1
CDR3aa: CASMGATGVSPLHF
CDR3nt: TGTGCCAGTATGGGGGCGACAGGGGTTTCACCCCTCCACTTT

j_gene: TRBJ1-5
len: 15
v_gene: TRBV30
abundance: .
d_gene: .
CDR3aa: CAWKKDRDSNQPQHF
CDR3nt: TGTGCCTGGAAGAAGGACAGAGATAGCAATCAGCCCCAGCATTTT

j_gene: TRBJ1-6
len: 15
v_gene: TRBV9
abundance: .
d_gene: TRBD1
CDR3aa: CASSPRTGEFSPLHF
CDR3nt: TGTGCCAGCAGCCCCCGGACAGGGGAGTTTTCACCCCTCCACTTT

j_gene: TRBJ1-5
len: 17
v_gene: TRBV19
abundance: .
d_gene: TRBD1
CDR3aa: CASSPARSFTGAQPQHF
CDR3nt: TGTGCCAGTAGTCCGGCCAGATCCTTTACAGGGGCCCAGCCCCAGCATTTT

j_gene: TRBJ2-5
len: 17
v_gene: TRBV11-2
abundance: .
d_gene: TRBD2
CDR3aa: CASSFISGGGPPETQYF
CDR3nt: TGTGCCAGCAGCTTTATCAGTGGCGGGGGGCCCCCGGAGACCCAGTACTTC